Sequencing of this TCR beta chain was carried out in a study of metastatic and nonmetastatic thyroid tumors. About the research overall: Malignant and benign thyroid patients had repertoires compared in peripheral blood and tumor or nodule tissue.

This clone appeared a few times. What it binds is unknown. Study findings and constraints: It was reported that TCR beta diversity was significantly higher in malignant thyroid tumors than benign nodules, in blood and tumor.

Patients underwent thyroid surgery, and none had received any treatment before it. TCRdb re-called clones via MiXCR from the PCR reads. Counted here are around 30,000 clones, 10% to 14% occurring once; the ten biggest clones make up more than 15%. This CDR3 region has 11 residues. Germline V gene sequence: CDR1 DFQATT, CDR2 SNEGSKA (reference sequence). The source is a female donor with papillary thyroid cancer or a benign thyroid nodule (not recorded which). Some clones in this sample may be carry-over from other donors' samples. The rearrangement joins TRBV20-1 to TRBJ2-5; 8 bases align to TRBD2. Sequencing was performed on blood. The CDR3 loop is CSAGGEETQYF. CDR3 coding DNA: TGCAGCGCGGGGGGAGAGGAGACCCAGTACTTC.